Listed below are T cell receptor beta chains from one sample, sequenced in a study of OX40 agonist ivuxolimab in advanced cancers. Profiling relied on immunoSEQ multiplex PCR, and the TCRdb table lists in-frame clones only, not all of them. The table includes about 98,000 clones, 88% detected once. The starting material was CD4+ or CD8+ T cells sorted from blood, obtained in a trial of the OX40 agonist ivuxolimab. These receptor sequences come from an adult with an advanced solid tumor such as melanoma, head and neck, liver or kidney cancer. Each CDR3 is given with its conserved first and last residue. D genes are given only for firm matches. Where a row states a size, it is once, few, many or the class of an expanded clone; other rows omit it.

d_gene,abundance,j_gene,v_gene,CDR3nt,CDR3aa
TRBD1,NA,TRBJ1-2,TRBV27,TGTGCCAGCAGCCCGGGACAGGGCTTTGGCTACACCTTC,CASSPGQGFGYTF
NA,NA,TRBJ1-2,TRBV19,TGTGCCAGTAGCCCACCAACTCGCGCCCTAGCTAACTATGGCTACACCTTC,CASSPPTRALANYGYTF
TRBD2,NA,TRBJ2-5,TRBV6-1,TGTGCCAGCATGACGGCTAGCGGGCAAGAGACCCAGTACTTC,CASMTASGQETQYF
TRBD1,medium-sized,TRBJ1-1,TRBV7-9,TGTGCCAGCAGCTCCCAGGGGGTACAAGCTTTCTTT,CASSSQGVQAFF
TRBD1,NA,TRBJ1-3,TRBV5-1,TGCGCCAGCAGCCCTGGGGCCCCTACAGGGGGCCCTGGAAACACCATATATTTT,CASSPGAPTGGPGNTIYF
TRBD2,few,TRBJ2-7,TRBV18,TGTGCCAGCTCACCTTCTGGCGGGAGATTAGAGCGGCAGTACTTC,CASSPSGGRLERQYF
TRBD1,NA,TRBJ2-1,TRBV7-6,TGTGCCAGCACCGACAGGGTTTTAGGCAATGAGCAGTTCTTC,CASTDRVLGNEQFF
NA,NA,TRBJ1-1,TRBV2,TGTGCCACCTCGGCGGAGTTGAACACTGAAGCTTTCTTT,CATSAELNTEAFF
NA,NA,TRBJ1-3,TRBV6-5,TGTGCCAGCAGGGGGGACTCTGGAAACACCATATATTTT,CASRGDSGNTIYF
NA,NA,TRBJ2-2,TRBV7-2,TGTGCCAGCAGCTGGGCCCCAGAAAACACCGGGGAGCTGTTTTTT,CASSWAPENTGELFF
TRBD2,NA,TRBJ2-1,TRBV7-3,TGTGCCAGCAGCTTATGGCGGGAGGGCCTCAATGAGCAGTTCTTC,CASSLWREGLNEQFF
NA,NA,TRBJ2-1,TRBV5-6,TGTGCCAGCAGCCGGGACTCCTACAATGAGCAGTTCTTC,CASSRDSYNEQFF
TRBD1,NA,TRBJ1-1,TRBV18,TGTGCCAGCTCACCAGGGGACAGACATGAAGCTTTCTTT,CASSPGDRHEAFF
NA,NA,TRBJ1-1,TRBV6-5,TGTGCCAGCAGCAAACGGGGCATGAACACTGAAGCTTTCTTT,CASSKRGMNTEAFF
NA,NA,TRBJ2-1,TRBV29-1,TGCAGCGTTGTCCCCTTCACGGACTCCTACAATGAGCAGTTCTTC,CSVVPFTDSYNEQFF
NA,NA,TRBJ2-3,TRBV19,TGTGCCAGTAGAATGCTAGCGACAGATACGCAGTATTTT,CASRMLATDTQYF
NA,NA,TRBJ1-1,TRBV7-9,TGTGCCAGCAGCACTAAAAGGGGGGTCGCTGAAGCTTTCTTT,CASSTKRGVAEAFF
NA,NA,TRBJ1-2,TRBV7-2,TGTGCCAGCAGCTTGTCTAGGAACTATGGCTACACCTTC,CASSLSRNYGYTF
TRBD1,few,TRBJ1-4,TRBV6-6,TGTGCCAGCAGTTACGCAGGGGACAGTAGTGAAAAACTGTTTTTT,CASSYAGDSSEKLFF
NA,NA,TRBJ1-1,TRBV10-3,TGTGCCACACAGGGAACGGACACTGAAGCTTTCTTT,CATQGTDTEAFF
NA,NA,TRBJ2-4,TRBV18,TGTGCCAGCTCTCCTACAGGAGGTTTTGAACTAGCCAAAAACATTCAGTACTTC,CASSPTGGFELAKNIQYF
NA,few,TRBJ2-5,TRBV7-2,TGTGCCAGCAGCTTATCTAAGCGGGCCCTAGAGACCCAGTACTTC,CASSLSKRALETQYF
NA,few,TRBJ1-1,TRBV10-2,TGCGCCACCCTGACGGGGGCTGAAGCTTTCTTT,CATLTGAEAFF
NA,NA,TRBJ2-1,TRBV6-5,TGTGCCAGCAGTTATGCCCGGGGTGGGTACAATGAGCAGTTCTTC,CASSYARGGYNEQFF
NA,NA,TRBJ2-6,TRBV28,TGTGCCAGCAGGTCTCAGGGTTCTGGGGCCAACGTCCTGACTTTC,CASRSQGSGANVLTF
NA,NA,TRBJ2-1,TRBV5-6,TGTGCCAGCAGCTTGGGGGACGGGTGGGAGCAGTTCTTC,CASSLGDGWEQFF
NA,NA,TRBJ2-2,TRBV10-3,TGTGCCATCAGTGATGGGCAGGTCGGCACCGGGGAGCTGTTTTTT,CAISDGQVGTGELFF